This is a list of T cell receptor beta chains from one sample in a study of metastatic and nonmetastatic thyroid tumors. TCRdb reprocessed the PCR reads via MiXCR. The sample shows about 27,000 clones, approximately 15% of them seen only once. Specimen: blood. The receptors were sampled from a male donor with papillary thyroid cancer or a benign thyroid nodule (not recorded which). Some clones in this sample may be carry-over from other donors' samples. CDR3s include the opening cysteine and the closing phenylalanine or tryptophan. The D gene is left open where the match is weak. Clone size is shown for a subset of rows, as once, few, many or a class of expanded clone.

CDR3 DNA: TGTGCCAGCAGTCACCTCGCGGGGGGGGTTGTCAGCAATGAGCAGTTCTTC; CDR3 protein: CASSHLAGGVVSNEQFF; D gene: TRBD2; V gene: TRBV6-5; J gene: TRBJ2-1; CDR3 length: 17; clone size: medium-sized
CDR3 DNA: TGTGCCAGCAGAACCGCCGGGACAGGACTACAAGATGAGCAGTTCTTC; CDR3 protein: CASRTAGTGLQDEQFF; D gene: TRBD1; V gene: TRBV11-2; J gene: TRBJ2-1; CDR3 length: 16; clone size: NA
CDR3 DNA: TGTGCCATCAGCCGGCAGTTTCAGGGGGCGCGCGGCTACACCTTC; CDR3 protein: CAISRQFQGARGYTF; D gene: TRBD1; V gene: TRBV10-3; J gene: TRBJ1-2; CDR3 length: 15; clone size: many
CDR3 DNA: TGTGCCAGCAGCCTACGACAGGGCACTGAAGCTTTCTTT; CDR3 protein: CASSLRQGTEAFF; D gene: TRBD1; V gene: TRBV11-3; J gene: TRBJ1-1; CDR3 length: 13; clone size: many
CDR3 DNA: TGCAGTGCTAGGAGGGCGGATTTTCAGTCTTCTGAAGCTTTCTTT; CDR3 protein: CSARRADFQSSEAFF; D gene: NA; V gene: TRBV20-1; J gene: TRBJ1-1; CDR3 length: 15; clone size: many
CDR3 DNA: TGCAGTGCTAGAGATGGGCTATCGGGAACACAACGCTACGAGCAGTACTTC; CDR3 protein: CSARDGLSGTQRYEQYF; D gene: NA; V gene: TRBV20-1; J gene: TRBJ2-7; CDR3 length: 17; clone size: many
CDR3 DNA: TGTGCCAGCAGCTTGTATGGGACAGGGACATACGAGCCGTACTTC; CDR3 protein: CASSLYGTGTYEPYF; D gene: TRBD1; V gene: TRBV5-6; J gene: TRBJ2-7; CDR3 length: 15; clone size: NA
CDR3 DNA: TGTGCCAGCTCCGGGACAGCGAGGCCTAACTATGGCTACACCTTC; CDR3 protein: CASSGTARPNYGYTF; D gene: TRBD1; V gene: TRBV18; J gene: TRBJ1-2; CDR3 length: 15; clone size: many
CDR3 DNA: TGTGCCAGCAGTTCACAAACCGACAGGGGTTCCAATCAGCCCCAGCATTTT; CDR3 protein: CASSSQTDRGSNQPQHF; D gene: TRBD1; V gene: TRBV6-1; J gene: TRBJ1-5; CDR3 length: 17; clone size: many
CDR3 DNA: TGCGCCAGCAGCTTGCCTAGCGGGACCCAAGAGACCCAGTACTTC; CDR3 protein: CASSLPSGTQETQYF; D gene: TRBD2; V gene: TRBV5-1; J gene: TRBJ2-5; CDR3 length: 15; clone size: many
CDR3 DNA: TGTGCCAGCAGCCAAGGGGTACTAGCGGGAGCAGTGTCCTACGAGCAGTACTTC; CDR3 protein: CASSQGVLAGAVSYEQYF; D gene: TRBD2; V gene: TRBV3-1; J gene: TRBJ2-7; CDR3 length: 18; clone size: many
CDR3 DNA: TGCAGTGCTGCTAGGAATTTTAACTATGGCTACACCTTC; CDR3 protein: CSAARNFNYGYTF; D gene: NA; V gene: TRBV20-1; J gene: TRBJ1-2; CDR3 length: 13; clone size: many
CDR3 DNA: TGTGCCAGCAGTGAACTAGACAGCTACGCTAACTATGGCTACACCTTC; CDR3 protein: CASSELDSYANYGYTF; D gene: NA; V gene: TRBV6-1; J gene: TRBJ1-2; CDR3 length: 16; clone size: many
CDR3 DNA: TGTGCCAGCAGCCAGGGGGGGACAGGCCAAGGGTACTTC; CDR3 protein: CASSQGGTGQGYF; D gene: NA; V gene: TRBV3-1; J gene: TRBJ2-7; CDR3 length: 13; clone size: many
CDR3 DNA: TGTGCCAGCAGCGTATCGGCTAGCGTAGGATCCTACGAGCAGTACTTC; CDR3 protein: CASSVSASVGSYEQYF; D gene: NA; V gene: TRBV9; J gene: TRBJ2-7; CDR3 length: 16; clone size: NA
CDR3 DNA: TGTGCCTGGAGTGTAAGGGGCCTGGGACAGCCCCAGCATTTT; CDR3 protein: CAWSVRGLGQPQHF; D gene: NA; V gene: TRBV30; J gene: TRBJ1-5; CDR3 length: 14; clone size: NA
CDR3 DNA: TGCAGTGCCTACCTCAACACTGAAGCTTTCTTT; CDR3 protein: CSAYLNTEAFF; D gene: NA; V gene: TRBV20-1; J gene: TRBJ1-1; CDR3 length: 11; clone size: many
CDR3 DNA: TGTGCCAGCAGCTTAGCGGACGGTGGGGGCTACACCTTC; CDR3 protein: CASSLADGGGYTF; D gene: NA; V gene: TRBV7-3; J gene: TRBJ1-2; CDR3 length: 13; clone size: NA
CDR3 DNA: TGTGCCAGCAGCTTAATTGGGGGGCGCAACGAGCAGTACTTC; CDR3 protein: CASSLIGGRNEQYF; D gene: NA; V gene: TRBV7-3; J gene: TRBJ2-7; CDR3 length: 14; clone size: many
CDR3 DNA: TGTGCCAGCAGTCCCCCGGGACAGCAGACTACTGAAGCTTTCTTT; CDR3 protein: CASSPPGQQTTEAFF; D gene: TRBD1; V gene: TRBV3-1; J gene: TRBJ1-1; CDR3 length: 15; clone size: many
CDR3 DNA: TGTGCCAGCAGTGATTATGGGACAGACAATCAGCCCCAGCATTTT; CDR3 protein: CASSDYGTDNQPQHF; D gene: TRBD1; V gene: TRBV2; J gene: TRBJ1-5; CDR3 length: 15; clone size: many
CDR3 DNA: TGTGCCAGTAGGGGGTTAGGCTATGGCTACACCTTC; CDR3 protein: CASRGLGYGYTF; D gene: NA; V gene: TRBV2; J gene: TRBJ1-2; CDR3 length: 12; clone size: many
CDR3 DNA: TGTGCCAGCAGCGCCCTAGAAGGGCCCAACTATGGCTACACCTTC; CDR3 protein: CASSALEGPNYGYTF; D gene: NA; V gene: TRBV9; J gene: TRBJ1-2; CDR3 length: 15; clone size: many
CDR3 DNA: TGCGCCAGCAGCCAAGTTAGCGGGGGGTCCCCTTGGCAGTATTTT; CDR3 protein: CASSQVSGGSPWQYF; D gene: TRBD2; V gene: TRBV4-1; J gene: TRBJ2-3; CDR3 length: 15; clone size: NA
CDR3 DNA: TGTGCCAGCAGCCAAGATCTGGGGAACTATGGCTACACCTTC; CDR3 protein: CASSQDLGNYGYTF; D gene: NA; V gene: TRBV3-1; J gene: TRBJ1-2; CDR3 length: 14; clone size: NA
CDR3 DNA: TGTGCCAGCAGCCAACAGGAGCAGGCCTACAATGAGCAGTTCTTC; CDR3 protein: CASSQQEQAYNEQFF; D gene: NA; V gene: TRBV11-3; J gene: TRBJ2-1; CDR3 length: 15; clone size: medium-sized
CDR3 DNA: TGTGCCAGTAGGAAGAGGGACAGGGGTGACGAGCAGTACTTC; CDR3 protein: CASRKRDRGDEQYF; D gene: TRBD1; V gene: TRBV19; J gene: TRBJ2-7; CDR3 length: 14; clone size: NA
CDR3 DNA: TGTGCCAGCAGCGAACCGTGGGAGGGACAGACCTACGAGCAGTACTTC; CDR3 protein: CASSEPWEGQTYEQYF; D gene: NA; V gene: TRBV11-2; J gene: TRBJ2-7; CDR3 length: 16; clone size: NA